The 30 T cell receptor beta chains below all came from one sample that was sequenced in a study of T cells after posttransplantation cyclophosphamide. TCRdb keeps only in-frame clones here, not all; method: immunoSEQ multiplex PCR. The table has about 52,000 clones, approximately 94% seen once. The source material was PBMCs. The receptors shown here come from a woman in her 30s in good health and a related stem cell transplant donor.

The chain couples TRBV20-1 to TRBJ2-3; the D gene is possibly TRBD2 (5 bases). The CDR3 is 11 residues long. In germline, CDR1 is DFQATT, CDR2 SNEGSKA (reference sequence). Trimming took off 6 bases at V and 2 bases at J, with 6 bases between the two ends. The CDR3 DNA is TGCAGTGCGGAGGACACAGATACGCAGTATTTT. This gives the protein CSAEDTDTQYF.

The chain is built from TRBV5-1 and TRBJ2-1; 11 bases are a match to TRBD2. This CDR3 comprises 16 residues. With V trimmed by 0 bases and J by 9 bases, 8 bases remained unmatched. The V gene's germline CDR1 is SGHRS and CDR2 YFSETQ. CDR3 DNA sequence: TGCGCCAGCAGCTTGGTTAGCGGGGGGGCCTCCATTGAGCAGTTCTTC. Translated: CASSLVSGGASIEQFF.

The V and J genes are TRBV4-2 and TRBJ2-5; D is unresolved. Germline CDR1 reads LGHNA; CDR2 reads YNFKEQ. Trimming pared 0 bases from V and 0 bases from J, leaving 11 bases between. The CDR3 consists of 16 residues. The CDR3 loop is CASSQEKTRYQETQYF. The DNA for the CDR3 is TGTGCCAGCAGCCAAGAAAAGACAAGGTACCAAGAGACCCAGTACTTC.

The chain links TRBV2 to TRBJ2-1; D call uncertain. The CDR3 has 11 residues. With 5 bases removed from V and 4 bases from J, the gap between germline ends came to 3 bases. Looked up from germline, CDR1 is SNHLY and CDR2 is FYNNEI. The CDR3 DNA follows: TGTGCCAGCAGTCAGTACAATGAGCAGTTCTTC. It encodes CASSQYNEQFF.

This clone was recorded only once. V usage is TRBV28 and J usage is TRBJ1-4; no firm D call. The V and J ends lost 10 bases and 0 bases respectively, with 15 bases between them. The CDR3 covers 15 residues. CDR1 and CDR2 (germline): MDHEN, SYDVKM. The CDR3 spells CATKDGIATNEKLFF. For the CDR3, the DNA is TGTGCCACCAAAGATGGCATTGCAACTAATGAAAAACTGTTTTTT. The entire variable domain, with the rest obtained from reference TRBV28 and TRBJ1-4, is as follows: DVKVTQSSRYLVKRTGEKVFLECVQDMDHENMFWYRQDPGLGLRLIYFSYDVKMKEKGDIPEGYSVSREKKERFSLILESASTNQTSMYLCATKDGIATNEKLFFGSGTQLSVL.

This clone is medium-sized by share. The CDR3 sequence is CASSRTGPNTGELFF. Written as DNA, the CDR3 is TGTGCCAGCAGTCGGACAGGGCCGAACACCGGGGAGCTGTTTTTT. V gene TRBV11-3 combines with J gene TRBJ2-2; the match to TRBD1 covers 8 bases. CDR1 is SGHNT and CDR2 is YENEEA in the germline V gene. The CDR3 runs to 15 residues. V lost 6 bases, J lost 0 bases, and 3 bases stayed unmatched. Based on the CDR3 plus reference TRBV11-3 and TRBJ2-2, the full variable domain is EAGVVQSPRYKIIEKKQPVAFWCNPISGHNTLYWYLQNLGQGPELLIRYENEEAVDDSQLPKDRFSAERLKGVDSTLKIQPAELGDSAVYLCASSRTGPNTGELFFGEGSRLTVL.

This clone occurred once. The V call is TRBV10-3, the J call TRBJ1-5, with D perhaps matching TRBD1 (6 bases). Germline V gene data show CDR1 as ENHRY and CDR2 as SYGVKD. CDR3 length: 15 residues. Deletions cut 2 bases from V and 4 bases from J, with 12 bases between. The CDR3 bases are TGTGCCATCAGTGAGGGGGAGGGGGGGAATCAGCCCCAGCATTTT. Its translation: CAISEGEGGNQPQHF.

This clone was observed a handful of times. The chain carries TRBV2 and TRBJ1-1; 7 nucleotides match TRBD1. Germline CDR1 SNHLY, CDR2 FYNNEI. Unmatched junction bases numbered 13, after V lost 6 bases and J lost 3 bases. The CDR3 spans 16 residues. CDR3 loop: CASRLRQGAGDTEAFF. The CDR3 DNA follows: TGTGCCAGCAGACTAAGACAGGGAGCCGGGGACACTGAAGCTTTCTTT.

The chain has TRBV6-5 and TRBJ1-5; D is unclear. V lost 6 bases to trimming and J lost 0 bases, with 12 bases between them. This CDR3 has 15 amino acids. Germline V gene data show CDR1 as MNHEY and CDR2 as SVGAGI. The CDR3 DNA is TGTGCCAGCAGCCACAGACGATATAGCAATCAGCCCCAGCATTTT. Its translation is CASSHRRYSNQPQHF.

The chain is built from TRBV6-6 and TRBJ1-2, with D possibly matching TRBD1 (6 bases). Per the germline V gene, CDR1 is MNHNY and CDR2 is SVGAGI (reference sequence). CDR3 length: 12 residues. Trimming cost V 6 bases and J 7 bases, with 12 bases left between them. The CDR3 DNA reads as TGTGCCAGCAGATCAGGGGAAGGTGGCTACACCTTC. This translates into CASRSGEGGYTF.

CDR3 DNA: TGTGCCAGCAGTTACCGGGGGGTTCTGAACACTGAAGCTTTCTTT. This codes for CASSYRGVLNTEAFF. The V and J genes are TRBV6-6 and TRBJ1-1, with TRBD1 as a possible D gene (5 bases). Germline V gives CDR1 MNHNY, CDR2 SVGAGI (reference sequence). V dropped 2 bases and J dropped 0 bases, with 10 bases sitting between them. The CDR3 spans 15 residues.

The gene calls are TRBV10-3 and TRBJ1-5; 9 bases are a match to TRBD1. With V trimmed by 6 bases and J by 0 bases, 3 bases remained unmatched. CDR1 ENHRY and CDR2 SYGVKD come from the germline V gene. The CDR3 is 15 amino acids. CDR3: CAIRGTGFSNQPQHF. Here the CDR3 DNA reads TGTGCCATCAGGGGGACAGGGTTTAGCAATCAGCCCCAGCATTTT.

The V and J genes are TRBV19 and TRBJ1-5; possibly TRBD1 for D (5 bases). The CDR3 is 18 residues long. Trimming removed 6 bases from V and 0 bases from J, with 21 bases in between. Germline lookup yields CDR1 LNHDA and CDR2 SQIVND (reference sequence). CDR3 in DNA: TGTGCCAGTAGCCCGACAGCCCGCTCGACATATAGCAATCAGCCCCAGCATTTT. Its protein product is CASSPTARSTYSNQPQHF. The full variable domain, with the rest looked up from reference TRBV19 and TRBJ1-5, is DGGITQSPKYLFRKEGQNVTLSCEQNLNHDAMYWYRQDPGQGLRLIYYSQIVNDFQKGDIAEGYSVSREKKESFPLTVTSAQKNPTAFYLCASSPTARSTYSNQPQHFGDGTRLSIL.

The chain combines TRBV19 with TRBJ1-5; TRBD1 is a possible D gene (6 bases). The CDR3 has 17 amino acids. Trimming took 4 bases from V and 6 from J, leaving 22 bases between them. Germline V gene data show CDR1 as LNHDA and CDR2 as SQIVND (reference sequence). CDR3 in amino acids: CASSTAIGGPWAQPQHF. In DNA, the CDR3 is TGTGCCAGTAGTACAGCTATTGGGGGCCCCTGGGCTCAGCCCCAGCATTTT.

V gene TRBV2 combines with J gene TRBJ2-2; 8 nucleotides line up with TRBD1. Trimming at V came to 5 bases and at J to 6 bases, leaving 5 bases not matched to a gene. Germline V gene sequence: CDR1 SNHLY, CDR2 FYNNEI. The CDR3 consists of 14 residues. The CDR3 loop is CASSNRGRSGELFF. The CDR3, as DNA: TGTGCCAGCAGTAACAGGGGGAGATCCGGGGAGCTGTTTTTT.

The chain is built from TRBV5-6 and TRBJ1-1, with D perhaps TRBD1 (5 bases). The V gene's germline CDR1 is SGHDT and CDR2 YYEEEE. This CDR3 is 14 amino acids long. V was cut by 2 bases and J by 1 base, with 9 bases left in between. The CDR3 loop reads CASSFSGWNTEAFF. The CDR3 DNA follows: TGTGCCAGCAGCTTTTCAGGGTGGAACACTGAAGCTTTCTTT.

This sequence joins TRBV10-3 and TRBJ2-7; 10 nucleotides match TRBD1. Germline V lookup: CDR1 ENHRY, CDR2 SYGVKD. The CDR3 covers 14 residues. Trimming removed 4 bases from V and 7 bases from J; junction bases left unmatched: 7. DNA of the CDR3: TGTGCCATCAGTGGCGGGACAGGGGTGGGAGAGCAGTACTTC. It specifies CAISGGTGVGEQYF.

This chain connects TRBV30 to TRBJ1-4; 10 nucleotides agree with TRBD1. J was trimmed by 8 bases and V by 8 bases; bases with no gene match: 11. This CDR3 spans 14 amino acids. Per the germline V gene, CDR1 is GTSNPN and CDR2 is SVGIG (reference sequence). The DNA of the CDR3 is TGTGCCGGAGGACAGGGGGGGGACGGGGAAAAACTGTTTTTT. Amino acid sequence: CAGGQGGDGEKLFF.

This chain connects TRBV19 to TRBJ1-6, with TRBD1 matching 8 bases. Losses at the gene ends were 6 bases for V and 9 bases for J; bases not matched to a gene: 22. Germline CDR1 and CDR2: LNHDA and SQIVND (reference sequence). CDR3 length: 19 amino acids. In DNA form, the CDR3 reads TGTGCCAGTAGAAATACACGGGGACAGGACCTCCTACGGATTTCACCCCTCCACTTT. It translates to CASRNTRGQDLLRISPLHF.

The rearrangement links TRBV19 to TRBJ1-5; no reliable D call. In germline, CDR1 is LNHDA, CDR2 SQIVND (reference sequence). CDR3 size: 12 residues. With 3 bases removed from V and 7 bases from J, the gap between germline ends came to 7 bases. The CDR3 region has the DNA TGTGCCAGTAGTATTTGGCGGCAGCCCCAGCATTTT. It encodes CASSIWRQPQHF. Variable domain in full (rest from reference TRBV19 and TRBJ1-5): DGGITQSPKYLFRKEGQNVTLSCEQNLNHDAMYWYRQDPGQGLRLIYYSQIVNDFQKGDIAEGYSVSREKKESFPLTVTSAQKNPTAFYLCASSIWRQPQHFGDGTRLSIL.

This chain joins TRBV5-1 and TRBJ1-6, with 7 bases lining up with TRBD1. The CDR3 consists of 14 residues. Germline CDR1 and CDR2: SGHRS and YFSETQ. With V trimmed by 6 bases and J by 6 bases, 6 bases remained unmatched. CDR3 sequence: CASKRDSPNSPLHF. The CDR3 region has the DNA TGCGCCAGCAAAAGGGACAGTCCTAATTCACCCCTCCACTTT.

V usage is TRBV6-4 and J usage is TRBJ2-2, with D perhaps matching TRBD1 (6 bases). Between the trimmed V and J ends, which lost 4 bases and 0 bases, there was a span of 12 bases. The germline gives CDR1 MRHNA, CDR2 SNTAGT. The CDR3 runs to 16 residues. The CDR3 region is CASSARTVANTGELFF. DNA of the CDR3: TGTGCCAGCAGTGCCCGGACAGTCGCGAACACCGGGGAGCTGTTTTTT.

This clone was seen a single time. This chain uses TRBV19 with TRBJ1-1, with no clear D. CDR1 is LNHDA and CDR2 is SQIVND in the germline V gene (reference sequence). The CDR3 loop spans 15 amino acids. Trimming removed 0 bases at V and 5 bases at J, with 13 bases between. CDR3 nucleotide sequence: TGTGCCAGTAGTATAGATCCGGCCGGGAGTACTGAAGCTTTCTTT. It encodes CASSIDPAGSTEAFF.

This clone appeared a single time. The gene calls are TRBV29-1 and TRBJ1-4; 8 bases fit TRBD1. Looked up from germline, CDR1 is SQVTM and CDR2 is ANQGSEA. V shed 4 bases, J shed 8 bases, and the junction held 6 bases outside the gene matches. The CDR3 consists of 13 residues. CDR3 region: CSVGGTGLEKLFF. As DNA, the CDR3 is TGCAGCGTTGGAGGGACAGGATTAGAAAAACTGTTTTTT.

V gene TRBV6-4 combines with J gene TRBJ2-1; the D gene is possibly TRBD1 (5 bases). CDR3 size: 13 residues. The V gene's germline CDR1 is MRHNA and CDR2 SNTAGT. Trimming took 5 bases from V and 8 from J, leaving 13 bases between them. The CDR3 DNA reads TGTGCCAGCAGTTTAGACGAAGGGGATGAGCAGTTCTTC. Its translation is CASSLDEGDEQFF.

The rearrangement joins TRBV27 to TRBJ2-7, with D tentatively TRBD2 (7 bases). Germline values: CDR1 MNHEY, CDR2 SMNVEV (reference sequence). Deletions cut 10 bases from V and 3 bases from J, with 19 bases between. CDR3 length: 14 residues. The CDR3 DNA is TGTGCCACCGCCGGGGGGACATATTTCTACGAGCAGTACTTC. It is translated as CATAGGTYFYEQYF.

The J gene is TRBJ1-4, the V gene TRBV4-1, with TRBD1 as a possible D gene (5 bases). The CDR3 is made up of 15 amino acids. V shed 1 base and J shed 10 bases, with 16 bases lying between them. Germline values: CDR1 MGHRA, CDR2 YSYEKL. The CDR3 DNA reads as TGCGCCAGCAGCCAAGCTGGGGCGGGAAAGGGAAAACTGTTTTTT. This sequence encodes CASSQAGAGKGKLFF.

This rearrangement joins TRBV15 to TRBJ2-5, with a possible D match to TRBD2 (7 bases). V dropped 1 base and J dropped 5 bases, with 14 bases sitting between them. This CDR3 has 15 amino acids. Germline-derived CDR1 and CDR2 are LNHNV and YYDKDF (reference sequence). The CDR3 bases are TGTGCCACCAGCAGAGGATTGGGGGGGGCTGAGACCCAGTACTTC. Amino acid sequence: CATSRGLGGAETQYF.

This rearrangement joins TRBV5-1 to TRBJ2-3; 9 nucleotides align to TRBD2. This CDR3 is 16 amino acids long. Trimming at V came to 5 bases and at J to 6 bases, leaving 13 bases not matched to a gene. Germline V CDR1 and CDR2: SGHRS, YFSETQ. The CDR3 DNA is TGCGCCAGCAGTCAGAGTGCGGGGGGGCCCCCCGATACGCAGTATTTT. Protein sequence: CASSQSAGGPPDTQYF.

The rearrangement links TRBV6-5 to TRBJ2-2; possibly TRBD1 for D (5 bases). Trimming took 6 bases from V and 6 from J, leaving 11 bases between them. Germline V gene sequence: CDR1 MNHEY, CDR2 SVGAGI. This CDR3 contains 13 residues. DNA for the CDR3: TGTGCCAGCAGCCAGACAGTGGCCGGGGAGCTGTTTTTT. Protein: CASSQTVAGELFF.